Shown below are 5 T cell receptor beta chains from a single sample sequenced in a study of cytomegalovirus exposure and HLA in healthy donors. The PCR made use of 60 Vbeta and 13 Jbeta primers. TCRdb's copy holds only in-frame clones and misses some; the assay was immunoSEQ multiplex PCR. The table records fewer than 250,000 clones, over 60% of them present only once. Sequencing was performed on PBMCs. The receptors derive from a male donor in good health and CMV-seronegative.

V gene TRBV6-5 combines with J gene TRBJ2-7, with TRBD2 matching 7 bases. Per germline, CDR1 MNHEY and CDR2 SVGAGI. The CDR3 runs 16 residues. With V trimmed by 3 bases and J by 1 base, 9 bases remained unmatched. CDR3 bases: TGTGCCAGCAGTTATCAAGGGACCGGGAGGTCCTACGAGCAGTACTTC. Translating gives CASSYQGTGRSYEQYF.

The chain has TRBV28 and TRBJ2-7, with 7 positions matching TRBD1. The length of the CDR3 is 20 residues. CDR1 is MDHEN, CDR2 SYDVKM, per germline. With 0 bases clipped from V and 4 bases from J, the junction kept 21 bases outside the gene matches. This chain's CDR3 is CASSLWGQGVTGGSLYEQYF. CDR3 nucleotide sequence: TGTGCCAGCAGTTTATGGGGGCAGGGGGTGACCGGAGGTTCCCTTTACGAGCAGTACTTC.

The rearrangement joins TRBV2 to TRBJ1-2; TRBD1 is a possible D gene (6 bases). Trimming took off 2 bases at V and 4 bases at J, with 11 bases between the two ends. Germline V CDR1 and CDR2: SNHLY, FYNNEI. CDR3 length: 14 amino acids. This CDR3 is CASSEYKGVYGYTF. The CDR3 coding sequence is TGTGCCAGCAGTGAATATAAGGGGGTCTATGGCTACACCTTC.

The V call is TRBV7-2, the J call TRBJ1-2; 7 positions match TRBD1. The ends lost 1 base at V and 8 bases at J; junction bases unmatched: 10. The CDR3 sequence is 15 residues long. Germline CDR1 SGHTA, CDR2 FQGNSA. CDR3 sequence reads: CASSLDLLTGSGYTF. CDR3 sequence (DNA): TGTGCCAGCAGCTTAGATCTCTTGACAGGGAGCGGCTACACCTTC.

This chain links TRBV16 with TRBJ1-5; D not certain. CDR3 length: 16 residues. The V gene's germline CDR1 is KGHSY and CDR2 FQNENV. Trimming removed 5 bases at V and 9 bases at J, with 23 bases between. The CDR3 DNA reads TGTGCCAGCAGCACTCGAGTGGTCGAGTTTTTGCGGCCCCAGCATTTT. Translated, it gives CASSTRVVEFLRPQHF.